This T cell receptor (beta chain) was identified during a study of blood T cell repertoires in COVID-19 (dated by TCRdb to about 2020). In terms of the full investigation: Collaborator samples came from the United States, Italy and Spain and covered acute and convalescent phases of COVID-19. The material from the prospective study consisted of cDNA or gDNA derived from T cells, B-cell-depleted T cells, or PBMCs. The dataset comprised deeply sampled blood TCRbeta repertoires from subjects exposed to, actively infected with, or recovered from COVID-19. The repertoires were released in a freely available public database intended as a resource for research on the immune response to SARS-CoV-2. Samples were obtained from the ongoing ImmuneRACE study (first 160 participants) and from 1,200 or so subjects provided by 6 global collaborators. A de-identified subject ID, COVID-19 status, age in years and sex were almost always included in the sample metadata. Where available, HLA class I and class II types were taken from metadata supplied by the sample provider and were not determined by assay-based typing.

Overall study outcomes, separate from this receptor: Clinical and demographic metadata were provided uncurated, with the amount varying by source and participant.

A word on this clone: Its antigen specificity is not known. The sample holds no much larger clone one base away, and base qualities are not on file.

V loses 6 bases of germline sequence and J loses 5 bases, and the interval between the two ends is 10 bases. Its CDR3 holds 12 amino acids, cysteine through phenylalanine. Only the CDR3 DNA is retained, 36 bases long and in frame from the first base. The CDR1 and CDR2 encoded by the germline V gene are SNHLY and FYNNEI. Whole blood was collected in K2EDTA tubes by collaborating institutions according to the institutions' own protocols. Collaborator samples were shipped for TCRbeta analysis as frozen whole blood, isolated PBMCs, or DNA extracted from either sample type. TCRbeta CDR3 regions were amplified from genomic DNA by means of the immunoSEQ Assay, a bias-controlled multiplex PCR. As for how the authors treated the data: Nucleated cell counts per sample were estimated from amplification of reference gene primers within the assay. To quantify the absolute abundance of each unique TCRbeta CDR3 rearrangement, sequence reads were collapsed and filtered. Productive Simpson clonality was computed per sample as the square root of Simpson's diversity index over productive rearrangements. This is the immuneACCESS table as TCRdb keeps it, with only in-frame sequences that have V and J called. A part of the clones is gone; compared with another copy, unresolved V genes explain less than half, and the rest is unexplained. V and J calls and clone size follow that table, whereas D and trimming were derived from the DNA. For this sample the table gives roughly 35,000 clones, of which roughly 87% were detected only once. 1.5% to 2.5% of the sample comes from the top ten.

The TCR comes from a man in his fifties with active or convalescent COVID-19. Sequences were obtained from peripheral blood. The receptor chain draws on TRBV2 and TRBJ1-1, and TRBD1 may be the D gene, going by 6 matching bases. CDR3 region: CASRQDSTEAFF. The sequenced DNA is TGTGCCAGCAGACAGGACAGTACTGAAGCTTTCTTT.